This paragraph reports one TCR beta chain. Its antigen is not known. Naive CD8 cells comprised CD45RO-negative, CCR7-positively selected cells, excluding terminally differentiated effector memory CD45RA+ cells. Losses at the gene ends were 0 bases for V and 0 bases for J; bases not matched to a gene: 6. The CDR3 totals 19 residues. Germline V CDR1 and CDR2: SGHDN, FVKESK. TCRdb keeps only in-frame clones here, not all; method: immunoSEQ multiplex PCR. The sample holds millions of clones; approximately 94% are singletons and the top ten take over 1.5%. The data were taken from a study of shared clonotypes between healthy human individuals. Overall study findings and caveats: Larger estimated richness was generally seen in naive subsets than in memory subsets. Having only a few donors restricted how much genetic and exposure-history diversity was captured.

The chain combines TRBV14 with TRBJ2-2, with 11 positions matching TRBD2. The clonotype originates from a man younger than 35 in good health. Some clones in this sample may be carry-over from other donors' samples. The sequencing input was naive CD8+ T cells from PBMCs. The CDR3 sequence is CASSQDWLLAGANTGELFF. CDR3 DNA sequence: TGTGCCAGCAGCCAAGATTGGCTACTAGCGGGAGCGAACACCGGGGAGCTGTTTTTT.